This T cell receptor (beta chain) was sequenced for a study of T cell responses to AZD1222 COVID-19 vaccine. In regard to this clone: The antigen is unknown.

CDR3 length: 14 residues. The germline V gene has CDR1 SEHNR and CDR2 FQNEAQ (reference sequence). The ends were cut back, 2 bases at V and 1 base at J, with 8 bases in the middle. Using immunoSEQ multiplex PCR, the repertoire was profiled, and TCRdb retains in-frame clones only, with some absent. The table has about 170,000 clones, about nine tenths seen once. Overall study results and limits: Compared with day 0, the breadth and depth of the Spike-specific TCR repertoire rose significantly after two doses of AZD1222. White British donors predominated, females outnumbered males, and clonal diversity was possibly underestimated. The study identified only five or six AZD1222 recipients as seropositive at baseline.

Sequences were derived from peripheral blood, sampled on day 0 of AZD1222 vaccination. The sequence was obtained from an adult in good health. J is TRBJ1-1 and V is TRBV7-9; D remains unclear. The CDR3 coding sequence is TGTGCCAGCAGCTTACTTGGACGGAACACTGAAGCTTTCTTT. Encoded protein: CASSLLGRNTEAFF.